These T cell receptor beta chains were read from a single sample in a study of cytomegalovirus exposure and HLA in healthy donors. Assay used: immunoSEQ multiplex PCR; TCRdb lists only in-frame clones, some missing. The data contain more than 250,000 clones, 70% to 90% of them seen just once; the ten biggest clones take up less than 2.5%. Sequencing was carried out using PBMCs. The receptors derive from a woman aged 18-29 years in good health and CMV-seronegative. Each CDR3 is given with its conserved first and last residue. The D gene is left open where the match is weak. Size tells how often a clone was seen (once, few, many) or the class of an expanded clone, and some rows leave it out.

clone_size,cdr3_length,v_call,d_call,j_call,cdr3_nt,cdr3_aa
once,11,TRBV29-1,-,TRBJ2-7,TGCAGCGTTGAAACGCAGGGGAGTGAGTACTTC,CSVETQGSEYF
-,14,TRBV7-9,-,TRBJ2-3,TGTGCCAGCACCGCGGGGCTCCGCACAGATACGCAGTATTTT,CASTAGLRTDTQYF
-,12,TRBV9,TRBD1,TRBJ1-1,TGTGCCAGCAGCCCCAGGGGGGATGAAGCTTTCTTT,CASSPRGDEAFF
-,14,TRBV11-2,-,TRBJ2-5,TGTGCCAGCAGCTTAGATAGGAGATCGGGGACCCAGTACTTC,CASSLDRRSGTQYF
-,14,TRBV19,-,TRBJ1-1,TGTGCCAGTACCTCGACAGGCCAGAACACTGAAGCTTTCTTT,CASTSTGQNTEAFF
-,17,TRBV13,TRBD2,TRBJ2-1,TGTGCCAGCAGCAGTGGCTCTAGCGGATTCAATTACAATGAGCAGTTCTTC,CASSSGSSGFNYNEQFF
-,14,TRBV10-3,TRBD1,TRBJ2-5,TGTGCCATCAGTGGACAGGGAATTGGAGAGACCCAGTACTTC,CAISGQGIGETQYF
-,17,TRBV9,TRBD2,TRBJ2-1,TGTGCCAGCAGCGCCGAGAGACTAGCGGGTCCCTACAATGAGCAGTTCTTC,CASSAERLAGPYNEQFF
-,16,TRBV7-9,-,TRBJ2-5,TGTTCCAGCATCCAGGTTCGTAGACACGCCGAGGAGACCCAGTACTTC,CSSIQVRRHAEETQYF
once,15,TRBV10-3,-,TRBJ2-1,TGTGCCATCAGTGAAAGACAGACCGACTACAATGAGCAGTTCTTC,CAISERQTDYNEQFF
-,16,TRBV6-1,-,TRBJ1-1,TGTGCCAGCAGTGAACCGTCGACTGCATTGAACACTGAAGCTTTCTTT,CASSEPSTALNTEAFF
-,16,TRBV10-1,TRBD1,TRBJ2-1,TGCGCCAGCAGCCCAAAACCGGGACAGGGGAGGAATGAGCAGTTCTTC,CASSPKPGQGRNEQFF
-,16,TRBV9,-,TRBJ1-6,TGTGCCAGCAGCGTCTATGGGGGGGCCTATAATTCACCCCTCCACTTT,CASSVYGGAYNSPLHF
-,18,TRBV11-2,-,TRBJ2-3,TGTGCCAGCAGCCCCGCCCCTGGACTCTCCGAAGCGACAGATACGCAGTATTTT,CASSPAPGLSEATDTQYF
-,15,TRBV14,-,TRBJ2-3,TGTGCCAGCAGCTCAGGGGGGACTCGCACAGATACGCAGTATTTT,CASSSGGTRTDTQYF
-,15,TRBV10-3,-,TRBJ1-1,TGTGCCATCAGTGAATCAAGATCGGGGGACACTGAAGCTTTCTTT,CAISESRSGDTEAFF
-,15,TRBV5-4,-,TRBJ2-3,TGTGCCAGCAGCTTCTTGCAGGGTGGCACAGATACGCAGTATTTT,CASSFLQGGTDTQYF
few,13,TRBV2,-,TRBJ2-7,TGTGCCAGCGACTCAAAGTTATCCTACGAGCAGTACTTC,CASDSKLSYEQYF
few,16,TRBV21-1,-,TRBJ1-3,TGTGCCAGCAGCTCAACGACAGGGTATTGTGGAAACACCATATATTTT,CASSSTTGYCGNTIYF
once,15,TRBV19,TRBD1,TRBJ1-3,TGTGCCAGTGGCCCCGGGACAGCTTCTGGAAACACCATATATTTT,CASGPGTASGNTIYF
-,16,TRBV19,TRBD1,TRBJ1-4,TGTGCCAGTAGTCCGAACCGACAGGGGATATGGGAAAAACTGTTTTTT,CASSPNRQGIWEKLFF
-,14,TRBV5-1,-,TRBJ1-1,TGCGCCAGCAGCTTACAATACCTGAACACTGAAGCTTTCTTT,CASSLQYLNTEAFF
-,14,TRBV2,TRBD1,TRBJ1-1,TGTGCCAGCAGGGGACAGCCGGGAGGGACTGAAGCTTTCTTT,CASRGQPGGTEAFF
-,16,TRBV7-9,TRBD1,TRBJ2-7,TGTGCCAGCAGCTTGTCAGTGGGGACAGGGATTTACGAGCAGTACTTC,CASSLSVGTGIYEQYF
-,13,TRBV5-4,-,TRBJ1-2,TGTGCCAGCAGTTTAGGACAGAACTATGGCTACACCTTC,CASSLGQNYGYTF
-,15,TRBV2,TRBD2,TRBJ2-2,TGTGCCAGCAGCGCTCCGGGACTAGGCACCGGGGAGCTGTTTTTT,CASSAPGLGTGELFF
-,15,TRBV2,TRBD1,TRBJ2-4,TGTGCCAGCAGTGGGACAGGTGTGCTGGGAAACATTCAGTACTTC,CASSGTGVLGNIQYF
-,15,TRBV12-5,-,TRBJ1-1,TGTGCTAGTGGTTCTCCTCAGGGGTCTCACACTGAAGCTTTCTTT,CASGSPQGSHTEAFF
-,16,TRBV5-1,TRBD2,TRBJ2-3,TGCGCCAGCAGCTGGAGCGGGGATGCTAGCACAGATACGCAGTATTTT,CASSWSGDASTDTQYF
-,14,TRBV9,TRBD1,TRBJ1-1,TGTGCCAGCAGCGTAGCGCCAGGGGGCACTGAAGCTTTCTTT,CASSVAPGGTEAFF
few,13,TRBV5-4,-,TRBJ1-2,TGTGCCAGCAGCCCGTCGACAGCGAAAGGCTACACCTTC,CASSPSTAKGYTF
-,16,TRBV11-1,TRBD1,TRBJ1-5,TGTGCCAGCAGCTTAGACGGGACAGCCCGGAGGTATCCCCAGCATTTT,CASSLDGTARRYPQHF
-,14,TRBV6-5,-,TRBJ2-7,TGTGCCAGCAGCTACAATCAGGGGAACTACGAGCAGTACTTC,CASSYNQGNYEQYF
-,14,TRBV29-1,-,TRBJ1-1,TGCAGCGGCGGGGGCTCGGTCCTGAACACTGAAGCTTTCTTT,CSGGGSVLNTEAFF
-,15,TRBV5-1,-,TRBJ1-3,TGCGCCAGCAGCTTGCCAGGGGTAGCTGGAAACACCATATATTTT,CASSLPGVAGNTIYF
-,15,TRBV2,TRBD2,TRBJ2-3,TGTGCCAGTTTTAGCGGGGGGGGCAGCACAGATACGCAGTATTTT,CASFSGGGSTDTQYF